These T cell receptor beta chains were read from a single sample in a study of T cell repertoires in cytomegalovirus infection. TCRdb recomputed calls from the reads with MiXCR, one row per CDR3 protein. Seen here are 110,000 to 150,000 distinct CDR3 sequences, roughly 6% observed once, and the top ten hold about a sixth. The specimen was PBMCs. The receptor source for this set is a human donor in good health (CMV status not recorded). Some clones in this sample may be carry-over from other donors' samples. Both conserved end residues are part of each CDR3. D genes are given only for firm matches. Clone sizes are given selectively: once, few, many, or a class where the clone is expanded.

size,J,D,V,CDR3,DNA
many,TRBJ1-1,-,TRBV7-2,CASSFGGAKAEAFF,TGTGCCAGCAGCTTTGGGGGCGCGAAGGCTGAAGCTTTCTTT
many,TRBJ2-5,-,TRBV5-6,CASSFGEETQYF,TGTGCCAGCAGCTTTGGAGAAGAGACCCAGTACTTC
many,TRBJ2-3,-,TRBV7-2,CASSPGGPPGDTQYF,TGTGCCAGCAGCCCCGGCGGGCCGCCGGGGGATACGCAGTATTTT
-,TRBJ1-5,-,TRBV6-5,CASSLRDSNQPQHF,TGTGCCAGCAGTCTCCGGGACAGCAATCAGCCCCAGCATTTT
-,TRBJ2-2,-,TRBV2,CASSVSNRELFF,TGTGCCAGCAGTGTCTCGAACCGGGAGCTGTTTTTT
-,TRBJ1-4,-,TRBV12-3/TRBV12-4,CASSLNVPKLFF,TGTGCCAGCAGTTTAAACGTTCCGAAACTGTTTTTT
-,TRBJ2-3,-,TRBV7-3,CASSLGLIGQGTDTQYF,TGTGCCAGCAGCTTAGGTTTAATTGGACAAGGCACAGATACGCAGTATTTT
few,TRBJ2-1,TRBD1,TRBV20-1,CSASGTGENEQFF,TGCAGTGCTAGTGGGACAGGGGAAAATGAGCAGTTCTTC
many,TRBJ2-1,-,TRBV7-8,CASSSSTGSYNEQFF,TGTGCCAGCAGCTCCTCGACAGGCTCCTACAATGAGCAGTTCTTC
-,TRBJ2-7,TRBD1,TRBV19,CASSKDRVFVEQYF,TGTGCCAGTAGCAAGGACAGGGTGTTCGTCGAGCAGTACTTC
many,TRBJ2-7,-,TRBV15,CATSGAVGRAYEQYF,TGTGCCACCAGCGGAGCGGTTGGCCGCGCTTACGAGCAGTACTTC
-,TRBJ1-4,-,TRBV5-1,CASRMDGGREKLFF,TGCGCCAGCAGAATGGACGGGGGCCGTGAAAAACTGTTTTTT
-,TRBJ2-3,-,TRBV6-1,CASKSSTDTQYF,TGTGCCAGCAAGAGCAGCACAGATACGCAGTATTTT
many,TRBJ1-3,-,TRBV27,CASRARQGNTIYF,TGTGCCAGCAGGGCCCGACAGGGAAACACCATATATTTT
many,TRBJ2-1,-,TRBV6-1,CASRGGGWNEQFF,TGTGCCAGCAGAGGGGGGGGCTGGAATGAGCAGTTCTTC
few,TRBJ2-1,TRBD1,TRBV7-8,CASSFDRGDEQFF,TGTGCCAGCAGCTTCGACAGGGGTGATGAGCAGTTCTTC
-,TRBJ1-1,-,TRBV20-1,CSARYARRPGAEAFF,TGCAGTGCTAGATACGCCCGCCGCCCGGGGGCTGAAGCTTTCTTT
many,TRBJ1-1,TRBD1,TRBV12-3/TRBV12-4,CASSPTGATEAFF,TGTGCCAGCAGCCCCACAGGGGCCACTGAAGCTTTCTTT
many,TRBJ2-3,TRBD1,TRBV20-1,CSANGQGGTDTQYF,TGCAGTGCTAACGGACAGGGCGGCACAGATACGCAGTATTTT
-,TRBJ2-1,TRBD2,TRBV3-1,CASSQSGGVNYNEQFF,TGTGCCAGCAGCCAAAGTGGGGGGGTAAACTACAATGAGCAGTTCTTC
many,TRBJ2-1,-,TRBV7-2,CASSLTPGSYEQFF,TGTGCCAGCAGCTTAACGCCAGGATCGTATGAGCAGTTCTTC
many,TRBJ1-1,-,TRBV12-3/TRBV12-4,CASSTWDTEAFF,TGTGCCAGCAGTACATGGGACACTGAAGCTTTCTTT
-,TRBJ2-2,TRBD2,TRBV29-1,CSVEVVGGGRDGELFF,TGCAGCGTTGAAGTAGTCGGCGGGGGGAGGGACGGGGAGCTGTTTTTT
many,TRBJ1-1,-,TRBV5-1,CASRSTGIGTEAFF,TGCGCCAGCAGATCAACAGGGATAGGGACTGAAGCTTTCTTT
many,TRBJ2-5,-,TRBV19,CASRAGGTQYF,TGTGCCAGTAGGGCAGGAGGGACCCAGTACTTC
many,TRBJ2-1,-,TRBV12-3/TRBV12-4,CASSQNSDSKNEQFF,TGTGCCAGCAGTCAGAACTCGGACAGCAAGAATGAGCAGTTCTTC
many,TRBJ2-3,TRBD2,TRBV6-1,CASRRGGGTDTQYF,TGTGCCAGCAGGCGGGGGGGTGGCACAGATACGCAGTATTTT
many,TRBJ2-7,-,TRBV6-5,CASSYHLGTDSYEQYF,TGTGCCAGCAGTTACCATTTGGGCACAGACTCCTACGAGCAGTACTTC
many,TRBJ2-5,-,TRBV6-2/TRBV6-3,CASSYQETQYF,TGTGCCAGCAGTTACCAAGAGACCCAGTACTTC
many,TRBJ2-6,-,TRBV7-3,CASRGGGRSGANVLTF,TGTGCCAGCAGGGGGGGTGGTAGATCTGGGGCCAACGTCCTGACTTTC
-,TRBJ1-2,-,TRBV29-1,CSVEIALGGYTF,TGCAGCGTTGAAATAGCGTTAGGGGGCTACACCTTC
many,TRBJ2-7,-,TRBV7-2,CASSSGGSVKREQYF,TGTGCCAGCAGCTCCGGGGGCAGTGTAAAGAGGGAGCAGTACTTC
many,TRBJ2-1,TRBD2,TRBV9,CASSVGLAGNYNEQFF,TGTGCCAGCAGCGTAGGACTAGCGGGAAATTACAATGAGCAGTTCTTC
many,TRBJ1-4,-,TRBV11-2,CASSSQGLSNEKLFF,TGTGCCAGCAGCTCCCAGGGGCTATCTAATGAAAAACTGTTTTTT
many,TRBJ1-1,-,TRBV7-2,CASSFSSTANTEAFF,TGTGCCAGCAGCTTTTCATCGACAGCTAACACTGAAGCTTTCTTT
many,TRBJ2-7,TRBD2,TRBV7-9,CASSLAGGGEQYF,TGTGCCAGCAGTTTAGCGGGGGGGGGTGAGCAGTACTTC
few,TRBJ2-7,TRBD1,TRBV28,CASSFYRGKGEQYF,TGTGCCAGCAGTTTTTACAGGGGAAAAGGCGAGCAGTACTTC
many,TRBJ1-1,-,TRBV12-3/TRBV12-4,CASSTGSGFTEAFF,TGTGCCAGCAGTACAGGGTCGGGGTTCACTGAAGCTTTCTTT
few,TRBJ2-7,-,TRBV20-1,CSAGDRGSHEQYF,TGCAGTGCCGGCGATCGAGGTTCCCACGAGCAGTACTTC
many,TRBJ1-5,TRBD1,TRBV10-3,CASRGDGQVNQPQHF,TGTGCCTCCCGGGGGGACGGACAGGTCAATCAGCCCCAGCATTTT
many,TRBJ1-5,-,TRBV28,CASSPGAGLYQPQHF,TGTGCCAGCAGTCCTGGGGCAGGGCTATATCAGCCCCAGCATTTT
many,TRBJ1-2,-,TRBV29-1,CSVELGWRNGYTF,TGCAGCGTTGAACTGGGGTGGAGAAATGGCTACACCTTC
many,TRBJ2-1,TRBD1,TRBV19,CASSPGTGRDNEQFF,TGTGCCAGTAGTCCCGGGACAGGGAGGGACAATGAGCAGTTCTTC
many,TRBJ1-5,TRBD1,TRBV20-1,CSAFWTTGGDQPQHF,TGCAGTGCTTTTTGGACCACAGGGGGAGATCAGCCCCAGCATTTT
many,TRBJ2-2,-,TRBV4-3,CASSQDWNTGELFF,TGCGCCAGCAGCCAAGATTGGAACACCGGGGAGCTGTTTTTT
many,TRBJ1-1,-,TRBV7-6,CASSLADLNTEAFF,TGTGCCAGCAGCTTAGCAGACTTGAACACTGAAGCTTTCTTT
-,TRBJ2-3,-,TRBV7-2,CASSFTQGSTDTQYF,TGTGCCAGCAGCTTTACCCAGGGTAGCACAGATACGCAGTATTTT
few,TRBJ1-2,-,TRBV6-2/TRBV6-3,CASSYSSGGTGYTF,TGTGCCAGCAGTTACTCGAGCGGGGGTACCGGCTACACCTTC
many,TRBJ1-6,-,TRBV10-3,CAMASSGDSPLHF,TGTGCCATGGCCTCGTCAGGGGATTCACCCCTCCACTTT
few,TRBJ1-1,-,TRBV29-1,CSVYQGRGILMNTEAFF,TGCAGCGTTTATCAGGGGCGAGGTATTTTAATGAACACTGAAGCTTTCTTT
many,TRBJ1-1,-,TRBV4-3,CASSQTGNTEAFF,TGCGCCAGCAGCCAAACAGGGAACACTGAAGCTTTCTTT
-,TRBJ1-4,-,TRBV28,CASSLIGQTNEKLFF,TGTGCCAGCAGTTTAATTGGACAGACTAATGAAAAACTGTTTTTT